Included here is one T cell receptor (beta chain) sequence, with context. These data are taken from a study of T cells in narcolepsy. Turning to the study itself: Healthy controls were enrolled alongside patients with narcolepsy type 1 or type 2.

J lost 6 bases, V lost 3 bases, and 2 bases had no gene match. In germline, CDR1 is SGHTS, CDR2 YDEGEE. The CDR3 runs to 14 residues. Measured with immunoSEQ multiplex PCR; TCRdb has only the in-frame clones, and not every one. This table holds over 25,000 clones, roughly three quarters found once. Input material: memory (CD45RA-) CD4+ T cells from blood. The source of this sequence is a human donor in good health. V gene TRBV5-8 combines with J gene TRBJ1-4; 10 nucleotides match TRBD1. CDR3 nucleotides: TGTGCCAGCAGCTCGACAGGGGGCCATGAAAAACTGTTTTTT. Translation gives CASSSTGGHEKLFF. Full variable domain (outside the CDR3, taken from reference TRBV5-8 and TRBJ1-4): EAGVTQSPTHLIKTRGQQATLRCSPISGHTSVYWYQQALGLGLQFLLWYDEGEERNRGNFPPRFSGRQFPNYSSELNVNALELEDSALYLCASSSTGGHEKLFFGSGTQLSVL.